This T cell receptor beta chain was identified in a study of shared clonotypes between healthy human individuals. Study outcomes and limitations: Relative to their counterparts shared across all four donors, non-shared clonotypes exhibited diminished generation probabilities.

Note on this clone: Its antigen is not known.

Every subset's genomic DNA went evenly onto several immunoSEQ plates. The repertoire was sequenced with immunoSEQ multiplex PCR; TCRdb's copy has only in-frame clones and lacks some. The table has 550,000 to 750,000 clones, 92% seen once; the top ten hold about 24%. V lost 0 bases and J lost 9, with 25 bases in between. CDR3 length: 18 amino acids. The naive CD8 population came from CD45RO-negative cells selected for CCR7, without terminally differentiated effector memory CD45RA+ cells. The sequenced material came from naive CD8+ T cells sorted from blood. The TCR originated in a man aged 25 to 40 in good health. This rearrangement joins TRBV5-3 to TRBJ2-1, with D unclear. TRBV5-3 is filed as an ORF, its function uncertain. The CDR3 DNA follows: TGTGCCAGAAGCTTGGCTAGGTATCTCCCGGCCCTCGCAATTGAGCAGTTCTTC. It specifies CARSLARYLPALAIEQFF.